This TCR beta chain originates from a study of shared clonotypes between healthy human individuals. Study observations and caveats: Exclusively blood specimens were collected; tissue repertoires likely differ.

V was clipped by 5 bases and J by 3 bases, with 7 bases between them. From germline, CDR1 is GTSNPN and CDR2 SVGIG (reference sequence). The CDR3 has 11 residues. Profiled with immunoSEQ multiplex PCR; TCRdb holds only in-frame clones, not every one. This sample has more than 2,000,000 clones; approximately 94% occur once, and the top ten carry roughly 0.13%. As regards this clone: Its cognate antigen is unknown.

J is TRBJ1-1 and V is TRBV30; unclear D gene. The sample was naive CD4+ T cells sorted from blood. Subset given: CD45RA+ positively selected. This clonotype originated in a man aged 18 to 35 in good health. CDR3 sequence (DNA): TGTGCCTGGGTTGTCTACACTGAAGCTTTCTTT. It codes for CAWVVYTEAFF.